These 29 T cell receptor beta chains share one sample of origin, sequenced in a study of graft-versus-host responses after intestinal transplantation. Lymphocytes from graft epithelium and lamina propria were isolated. Profiled with immunoSEQ multiplex PCR; TCRdb holds only in-frame clones, not every one. The sample records tens of thousands of clones, approximately 86% being singletons. The sequencing used ileum tissue, collected around seven months after intestinal transplant. These receptors originate from a human patient who received an intestinal transplant, so some T cells may come from the graft donor.

The chain has TRBV5-1 and TRBJ1-4, with D possibly matching TRBD1 (5 bases). Trimming stripped 4 bases from V and 0 bases from J, with 13 bases between. Per germline, CDR1 SGHRS and CDR2 YFSETQ. This CDR3 region has 16 residues. CDR3 coding DNA: TGCGCCAGCAGCCGTGGGACCGTTGCAACTAATGAAAAACTGTTTTTT. This sequence encodes CASSRGTVATNEKLFF.

This clone was recorded once. This chain uses TRBV7-8 with TRBJ2-5, with 8 bases aligning to TRBD1. Near its end, the DNA agrees better with TRBJ2-7, so the J call may be wrong. The CDR3 runs 16 residues. Germline assignment: CDR1 SGHVS and CDR2 FQNEAQ. The CDR3 region is CASSLVFGTGAYEQYF. The CDR3 nucleotides are TGTGCCAGCAGCTTAGTATTCGGGACAGGAGCCTACGAGCAGTACTTC.

This chain joins TRBV18 and TRBJ1-5; D is undetermined. The CDR3 totals 14 residues. Germline-derived CDR1 and CDR2 are KGHSH and LQKENI. Between the trimmed V and J ends, which lost 2 bases and 1 base, there was a span of 6 bases. The CDR3 DNA follows: TGTGCCAGCTCACCAGGGGTGAGCAATCAGCCCCAGCATTTT. This translates into CASSPGVSNQPQHF.

V is TRBV30 and J is TRBJ2-4; D remains ambiguous. Trimming stripped 1 base from V and 8 bases from J, with 9 bases between. The length of the CDR3 is 12 residues. The germline V gene encodes CDR1 GTSNPN and CDR2 SVGIG (reference sequence). The CDR3 loop is CAWSEGWDIQYF. The CDR3 nucleotides read TGTGCCTGGAGTGAAGGTTGGGACATTCAGTACTTC.

This rearrangement joins TRBV29-1 to TRBJ2-7; perhaps TRBD2 as D (6 bases). This CDR3 has 14 residues. The V end lost 6 bases, the J end lost 7 bases, and 22 bases lay between the germline ends. CDR1 is SQVTM, CDR2 ANQGSEA, per germline. In DNA, the CDR3 is TGCAGCGTGGGGAAACGGGAGACGACCGGGGAGCAGTACTTC. Translated: CSVGKRETTGEQYF.

The chain couples TRBV2 to TRBJ2-2; 8 bases line up with TRBD1. After removal of 7 bases from V and 7 bases from J, the junction contained 8 bases not matched to a gene. Germline V gene data show CDR1 as SNHLY and CDR2 as FYNNEI. The CDR3 extends over 14 amino acids. The CDR3 DNA is TGTGCCAGCAAGGCGCAGGGGGCGGACGGGGAGCTGTTTTTT. Its protein is CASKAQGADGELFF.

The chain carries TRBV11-2 and TRBJ2-5, with D uncertain. Trimming took 4 bases from V and 4 from J, leaving 4 bases between them. Germline V gives CDR1 SGHAT, CDR2 FQNNGV. The CDR3 is made up of 11 amino acids. CDR3 amino acids: CASSWTETQYF. Written as DNA, the CDR3 is TGTGCCAGCAGCTGGACAGAGACCCAGTACTTC.

The rearrangement uses TRBV5-5 and TRBJ2-5; D is undetermined. With 2 bases removed from V and 5 bases from J, the gap between germline ends came to 13 bases. This CDR3 spans 14 amino acids. Germline CDR1 reads SGHKS; CDR2 reads YYEKEE (reference sequence). CDR3 in DNA: TGTGCCAGCAGCTTTACGACTCTCTCCGAGACCCAGTACTTC. Amino acids: CASSFTTLSETQYF.

The rearrangement joins TRBV2 to TRBJ2-7; 8 nucleotides match TRBD1. Germline assignment: CDR1 SNHLY and CDR2 FYNNEI. Unmatched junction bases numbered 3, after V lost 3 bases and J lost 2 bases. The CDR3 covers 14 residues. As DNA, the CDR3 is TGTGCCAGCAGTGAGGACAGGGTAACCTACGAGCAGTACTTC. Its translation: CASSEDRVTYEQYF.

The chain carries TRBV6-5 and TRBJ2-2; the D is unclear. Trimming took 0 bases from V and 7 from J, leaving 12 bases between them. This CDR3 has 15 amino acids. Germline CDR1 is MNHEY and CDR2 is SVGAGI. CDR3: CASSYSNTGGGELFF. In nucleotides, the CDR3 is TGTGCCAGCAGTTACTCCAACACGGGTGGCGGGGAGCTGTTTTTT.

V usage is TRBV5-4 and J usage is TRBJ2-4, with D possibly matching TRBD2 (6 bases). V lost 4 bases and J 2 bases, leaving 19 bases between the germline ends. Germline CDR1 and CDR2: SGHNT and YYREEE (reference sequence). The CDR3 has 17 amino acids. CDR3 sequence reads: CASSPRGGISSKNIQYF. The CDR3 DNA follows: TGTGCCAGCAGCCCCCGTGGAGGGATCTCTTCCAAAAACATTCAGTACTTC.

This chain connects TRBV29-1 to TRBJ1-1; unclear D gene. Trimming took off 3 bases at V and 4 bases at J, with 12 bases between the two ends. The germline V gene encodes CDR1 SQVTM and CDR2 ANQGSEA. The CDR3 loop spans 13 amino acids. In nucleotides, the CDR3 is TGCAGCGTTGACTTCAACCCATCCACTGAAGCTTTCTTT. Translated, it gives CSVDFNPSTEAFF.

The CDR3 loop is CASSQVVAIYGYTF. CDR3 coding DNA: TGCGCCAGCAGCCAAGTGGTGGCCATCTATGGCTACACCTTC. J is TRBJ1-2 and V is TRBV4-1; D gene uncertain. This CDR3 is 14 amino acids long. The germline CDR1 and CDR2 sequences are MGHRA and YSYEKL. With 1 base removed from V and 4 bases from J, the gap between germline ends came to 10 bases.

This CDR3 is CASSVTSGRANEQFF. In DNA form, the CDR3 reads TGCGCCAGCAGCGTGACTAGCGGGAGGGCCAATGAGCAGTTCTTC. The rearrangement uses TRBV5-1 and TRBJ2-1; 14 bases map to TRBD2. J lost 6 bases, V lost 4 bases, and 3 bases had no gene match. The germline V gene has CDR1 SGHRS and CDR2 YFSETQ. This CDR3 comprises 15 residues.

The chain combines TRBV5-1 with TRBJ1-3, with no clear D. The CDR3 loop spans 14 amino acids. The germline gives CDR1 SGHRS, CDR2 YFSETQ. V shed 4 bases and J shed 0 bases, with 8 bases lying between them. The CDR3 loop reads CASSVTSSGNTIYF. The CDR3, as DNA: TGCGCCAGCAGCGTAACGAGCTCTGGAAACACCATATATTTT.

The genes are TRBV5-1 and TRBJ2-1; no clear D. The CDR3 covers 14 residues. The ends were cut back, 1 base at V and 8 bases at J, with 13 bases in the middle. Germline CDR1 is SGHRS and CDR2 is YFSETQ. The DNA of the CDR3 is TGCGCCAGCAGCTTGTTCCCTGGGTCGGATGAGCAGTTCTTC. This encodes CASSLFPGSDEQFF.

The CDR3 here is CASSQALAGRQETQYF. For the CDR3, the DNA is TGTGCCAGCAGCCAGGCTCTTGCTGGCAGACAAGAGACCCAGTACTTC. This rearrangement joins TRBV7-2 to TRBJ2-5; D gene ambiguous. V lost 5 bases, J lost 2 bases, and 18 bases lay in between. Per germline, CDR1 SGHTA and CDR2 FQGNSA. The CDR3 sequence is 16 residues long. The full variable domain, with the rest looked up from reference TRBV7-2 and TRBJ2-5, is GAGVSQSPSNKVTEKGKDVELRCDPISGHTALYWYRQSLGQGLEFLIYFQGNSAPDKSGLPSDRFSAERTGGSVSTLTIQRTQQEDSAVYLCASSQALAGRQETQYFGPGTRLLVL.

The chain couples TRBV7-8 to TRBJ1-5; the D is unclear. Germline assignment: CDR1 SGHVS and CDR2 FQNEAQ. Trimming pared 5 bases from V and 0 bases from J, leaving 5 bases between. This CDR3 is 13 amino acids long. CDR3 sequence: CASSPDSNQPQHF. The CDR3 bases are TGTGCCAGCAGCCCCGATAGCAATCAGCCCCAGCATTTT.

V and J are TRBV18 and TRBJ1-4; the D gene is possibly TRBD1 (6 bases). From germline, CDR1 is KGHSH and CDR2 LQKENI. Between the trimmed V and J ends, which lost 3 bases and 4 bases, there was a span of 12 bases. The CDR3 contains 15 residues. CDR3: CASSPVGRGNEKLFF. CDR3 nucleotide sequence: TGTGCCAGCTCACCGGTGGGCAGGGGTAATGAAAAACTGTTTTTT.

J is TRBJ2-1 and V is TRBV4-1; D unresolved. CDR1 MGHRA and CDR2 YSYEKL come from the germline V gene. The germline V and J ends were trimmed by 2 bases and 0 bases, with 11 bases remaining between them. This CDR3 contains 16 residues. CDR3 residues: CASSQPTQSSYNEQFF. CDR3 sequence (DNA): TGCGCCAGCAGCCAACCGACCCAGAGCTCCTACAATGAGCAGTTCTTC.

V and J are TRBV5-6 and TRBJ1-2; 9 nucleotides align to TRBD1. Germline loops: CDR1 SGHDT, CDR2 YYEEEE. The CDR3 is 13 residues long. J lost 8 bases, V lost 4 bases, and 6 bases had no gene match. The CDR3 sequence: CASSIRDREGYTF. The CDR3 DNA reads TGTGCCAGCAGCATCCGGGACAGGGAAGGCTACACCTTC. The full variable domain, in which reference TRBV5-6 and TRBJ1-2 provide the parts outside the CDR3, is DAGVTQSPTHLIKTRGQQVTLRCSPKSGHDTVSWYQQALGQGPQFIFQYYEEEERQRGNFPDRFSGHQFPNYSSELNVNALLLGDSALYLCASSIRDREGYTFGSGTRLTVV.

This clone has just a few counts. V and J are TRBV6-1 and TRBJ2-7; 9 bases agree with TRBD1. Germline V gene lookup returns CDR1 MNHNS and CDR2 SASEGT. CDR3 length: 15 residues. V dropped 4 bases and J dropped 4; count of bases not matched to a gene: 8. CDR3 amino acids: CASSASGTGLYEQYF. CDR3 DNA sequence: TGTGCCAGCAGTGCCTCCGGGACAGGGCTTTACGAGCAGTACTTC.

This sequence joins TRBV28 and TRBJ2-7, with D possibly being TRBD1 or TRBD2 (5 bases each). V lost 4 bases, J lost 4 bases, and 11 bases lay in between. Germline lookup yields CDR1 MDHEN and CDR2 SYDVKM. The CDR3 runs 13 residues. DNA for the CDR3: TGTGCCAGCAGTTCGGGGCAGGGTTACGAGCAGTACTTC. Protein: CASSSGQGYEQYF.

The J gene is TRBJ2-5, the V gene TRBV6-6; perhaps TRBD1 as D (6 bases). The CDR3 consists of 13 residues. Trimming took 6 bases from V and 5 from J, leaving 13 bases between them. Germline CDR1 reads MNHNY; CDR2 reads SVGAGI (reference sequence). The CDR3 DNA sequence: TGTGCCAGCAGACAACCAGGGGTCGAGACCCAGTACTTC. Protein product: CASRQPGVETQYF.

The chain couples TRBV5-1 to TRBJ2-7; 8 bases fit TRBD1. CDR1 is SGHRS and CDR2 is YFSETQ in the germline V gene. The CDR3 spans 14 residues. The V gene end was trimmed by 0 bases and the J gene end by 2 bases; junction bases not matched to a gene: 1. CDR3 DNA sequence: TGCGCCAGCAGCTTGGCGGGACAGGCCTACGAGCAGTACTTC. Its protein is CASSLAGQAYEQYF. Full variable domain (missing parts from reference TRBV5-1 and TRBJ2-7): KAGVTQTPRYLIKTRGQQVTLSCSPISGHRSVSWYQQTPGQGLQFLFEYFSETQRNKGNFPGRFSGRQFSNSRSEMNVSTLELGDSALYLCASSLAGQAYEQYFGPGTRLTVT.

This rearrangement joins TRBV27 to TRBJ2-5; D may be TRBD2 (6 bases). Germline V lookup: CDR1 MNHEY, CDR2 SMNVEV (reference sequence). V was shortened by 8 bases and J by 5 bases, with 18 bases between the two germline ends. This CDR3 has 14 amino acids. CDR3 protein: CASGTGGLYETQYF. The CDR3 bases are TGTGCCAGCGGAACCGGAGGGCTTTATGAGACCCAGTACTTC.

V is TRBV29-1 and J is TRBJ2-7; weak D call: TRBD2 (7 bases). In germline, CDR1 is SQVTM, CDR2 ANQGSEA. V gave up 7 bases and J gave up 3 bases, with 16 bases separating them. The CDR3 is 13 residues long. CDR3: CSASGGGSYEQYF. The DNA of the CDR3 is TGCAGCGCCTCGGGGGGCGGGAGCTACGAGCAGTACTTC.

This clone was detected once. The CDR3 protein is CATSRGQGANTEAFF. CDR3 DNA sequence: TGTGCCACCAGCAGAGGACAGGGGGCGAACACTGAAGCTTTCTTT. The chain has TRBV15 and TRBJ1-1; TRBD1 matches at 10 bases. V trimming: 1 base; J trimming: 1 base; junction bases outside the gene matches: 0. There are 15 residues in the CDR3. Germline V gene data show CDR1 as LNHNV and CDR2 as YYDKDF (reference sequence).

This chain connects TRBV10-3 to TRBJ2-7; 10 nucleotides match TRBD2. The germline CDR1 and CDR2 sequences are ENHRY and SYGVKD. After removal of 7 bases from V and 3 bases from J, the junction contained 6 bases not matched to a gene. There are 14 residues in the CDR3. The DNA of the CDR3 is TGTGCCATCAAGGACGGGACTAGCGACTACGAGCAGTACTTC. Residues: CAIKDGTSDYEQYF.